This T cell receptor (beta chain) was identified during a study of long-term antiretroviral therapy in people with HIV. Notes on the study in general: Repertoires looked antigen-experienced, with only a slight naive shift after ART. With ART, diversity went up but was still lower than in transplant donor controls. Repertoire composition at all time points was dominated by clones that had expanded before ART.

Trimming took 6 bases from V and 8 from J; bases not matched to a gene: 4. The CDR3 spans 12 residues. From germline, CDR1 is LNHDA and CDR2 SQIVND (reference sequence). Runs used v3.0 of the immunoSEQ assay and were done at survey level. The assay was immunoSEQ multiplex PCR, and TCRdb's table has in-frame clones only and misses some. The profile shows some 21,000 clones, about four fifths of them singletons. With respect to this clone: The antigen is not known.

The material sequenced was unsorted PBMCs, taken 0.2 years after starting antiretroviral therapy. The V and J genes are TRBV19 and TRBJ1-1; 9 bases match TRBD1. This sequence was found in a woman aged 25 to 39 with HIV. CDR3 bases: TGTGCCAGTAGCTGGGACAGGGAAGAAGCTTTCTTT. It specifies CASSWDREEAFF.